The 19 T cell receptor beta chains listed next were all sequenced from one sample in a study of vaccination effects on CD4 cells after COVID-19. Peptide-pool stimulation followed by sequencing identified expanded antigen-specific CD4+ clonotypes in the ViraFEST assay. Culturing for more than 9 days preceded CD4+ T cell isolation. Among the vaccine recipients, none had a prior SARS-CoV-2 infection, and nucleocapsid antibodies were negative. Their specific antigens are unknown. Sequenced by immunoSEQ multiplex PCR; TCRdb stores in-frame clones only, minus some. The repertoire consists of over 30,000 clones, with under 75% occurring once and the leading ten covering 20% to 25%. This specimen consisted of CD4+ T cells from PBMCs cultured with SARS-CoV-2 spike peptides, obtained before COVID-19 vaccination. Every receptor here comes from a human donor who received a COVID-19 vaccine.

The V and J genes are TRBV7-2 and TRBJ1-2; D uncertain. The length of the CDR3 is 16 residues. Looked up from germline, CDR1 is SGHTA and CDR2 is FQGNSA. Trimming cost V 1 base and J 4 bases, with 16 bases left between them. CDR3 region: CASSLGYEVTIYGYTF. As DNA, the CDR3 is TGTGCCAGCAGCTTAGGGTACGAGGTGACTATCTATGGCTACACCTTC.

The chain joins TRBV19 to TRBJ1-2; 8 positions match TRBD1. The CDR3 has 18 residues. V was pared by 1 base and J by 0 bases, with 10 bases of the junction left unmatched. CDR1 is LNHDA, CDR2 SQIVND, per germline (reference sequence). CDR3 nucleotide sequence: TGTGCCAGTAGTATAGGGGACAGGCCCTCCTCTACTAACTATGGCTACACCTTC. It encodes CASSIGDRPSSTNYGYTF.

The V call is TRBV18, the J call TRBJ2-7, with TRBD1 matching over 7 bases. The CDR3 is 14 residues long. V trimming: 5 bases; J trimming: 2 bases; junction bases outside the gene matches: 6. Germline CDR1 KGHSH, CDR2 LQKENI. The CDR3 region is CASSRRDSTYEQYF. The CDR3 bases are TGTGCCAGCTCAAGAAGGGACAGCACCTACGAGCAGTACTTC.

The V and J genes are TRBV5-1 and TRBJ2-4, with D perhaps matching TRBD1 or TRBD2 (7 bases each). The V end was cut by 5 bases, the J end by 1 base, with 10 bases between. The CDR3 extends over 14 amino acids. Germline V CDR1 and CDR2: SGHRS, YFSETQ. The CDR3 bases are TGCGCCAGCAGGCAGGGGGGGGCCAAAAACATTCAGTACTTC. Translated, it gives CASRQGGAKNIQYF.

This clone has just a few counts. The V gene is TRBV7-3, the J gene TRBJ2-2; TRBD2 aligns across 8 bases. The CDR3 has 15 residues. The germline gives CDR1 SGHTA, CDR2 FQGTGA. J lost 3 bases, V lost 5 bases, and 5 bases had no gene match. The chain's CDR3 is CASSPGGDHTGELFF. The CDR3 nucleotides read TGTGCCAGCAGCCCCGGGGGGGACCACACCGGGGAGCTGTTTTTT.

The J gene is TRBJ2-7, the V gene TRBV6-5; D remains ambiguous. The CDR3 is 14 amino acids. V was shortened by 0 bases and J by 1 base, with 7 bases between the two germline ends. Germline V lookup: CDR1 MNHEY, CDR2 SVGAGI. CDR3 loop: CASSYSRRSYEQYF. CDR3 sequence (DNA): TGTGCCAGCAGTTACTCCCGGAGATCCTACGAGCAGTACTTC.

This clone was observed a handful of times. The chain links TRBV5-1 to TRBJ1-2; no definite D call. Trimming left V 0 bases short and J 5 bases short, with 14 bases between. CDR1 and CDR2 (germline): SGHRS, YFSETQ. The CDR3 has 15 residues. CDR3 in DNA: TGCGCCAGCAGCTTGGACCTCGGACGGTCGTATGGCTACACCTTC. Its translation: CASSLDLGRSYGYTF.

The rearrangement links TRBV28 to TRBJ1-2, with 7 bases lining up with TRBD1. Germline CDR1 is MDHEN and CDR2 is SYDVKM. V was pared by 5 bases and J by 8 bases, with 11 bases of the junction left unmatched. The CDR3 loop spans 14 amino acids. CDR3 coding DNA: TGTGCCAGCAGTCCCCCGGGACAGCCTCCGGGCTACACCTTC. It codes for CASSPPGQPPGYTF.

This chain connects TRBV5-1 to TRBJ2-7; 10 nucleotides agree with TRBD1. Germline loops: CDR1 SGHRS, CDR2 YFSETQ. The length of the CDR3 is 14 residues. Losses at the gene ends were 0 bases for V and 4 bases for J; bases not matched to a gene: 1. The DNA of the CDR3 is TGCGCCAGCAGCTTGGGGGACAGGGGTTACGAGCAGTACTTC. It is translated as CASSLGDRGYEQYF.

This chain uses TRBV4-2 with TRBJ1-1; D not resolved. The CDR3 loop spans 13 amino acids. CDR1 is LGHNA and CDR2 is YNFKEQ in the germline V gene. V was shortened by 1 base and J by 1 base, with 4 bases between the two germline ends. The CDR3 sequence: CASSQVKNTEAFF. The CDR3 DNA sequence: TGTGCCAGCAGCCAAGTGAAGAACACTGAAGCTTTCTTT.

This chain joins TRBV6-6 and TRBJ1-2; TRBD1 is a possible D gene (5 bases). CDR1 and CDR2 (germline): MNHNY, SVGAGI (reference sequence). V lost 5 bases and J 0 bases, leaving 13 bases between the germline ends. There are 15 residues in the CDR3. The CDR3 protein is CASSPSGRANYGYTF. In nucleotides, the CDR3 is TGTGCCAGCAGTCCCTCGGGACGGGCTAACTATGGCTACACCTTC.

The table lists this clone with a few counts. V gene TRBV5-1 combines with J gene TRBJ1-1; 7 positions agree with TRBD1. J was trimmed by 5 bases and V by 2 bases; bases with no gene match: 6. CDR1 is SGHRS and CDR2 is YFSETQ in the germline V gene. The CDR3 is 14 amino acids. Here the CDR3 reads CASSFEGGKTEAFF. The CDR3, as DNA: TGCGCCAGCAGCTTTGAAGGGGGCAAGACTGAAGCTTTCTTT.

V and J are TRBV11-2 and TRBJ2-7; D is undetermined. V lost 3 bases to trimming and J lost 2 bases, with 14 bases between them. This CDR3 region has 15 residues. In germline, CDR1 is SGHAT, CDR2 FQNNGV. CDR3 loop: CASSLRSALTYEQYF. The CDR3 DNA follows: TGTGCCAGCAGCTTGCGGTCGGCCTTAACCTACGAGCAGTACTTC.

The J gene is TRBJ2-3, the V gene TRBV5-1; perhaps D is TRBD1 or TRBD2 (5 bases each). V was cut by 1 base and J by 2 bases, with 20 bases left in between. Germline-derived CDR1 and CDR2 are SGHRS and YFSETQ. This CDR3 spans 18 amino acids. The CDR3 DNA is TGCGCCAGCAGCTTGAGATCGGGGCTCGAAACTTACACAGATACGCAGTATTTT. It encodes CASSLRSGLETYTDTQYF.

The chain recombines TRBV5-4 with TRBJ1-1, with 7 bases aligning to TRBD1. V shed 4 bases and J 3 bases; nucleotides not matched to a gene: 9. The germline V gene encodes CDR1 SGHNT and CDR2 YYREEE (reference sequence). There are 15 residues in the CDR3. The CDR3 DNA reads as TGTGCCAGCAGCAACAGGGGAGGAGGCCACACTGAAGCTTTCTTT. This translates into CASSNRGGGHTEAFF.

DNA for the CDR3: TGTGCCTGGAGTCCCCTCACCTACGAGCAGTACTTC. It translates to CAWSPLTYEQYF. V is TRBV30 and J is TRBJ2-7; D unclear. V lost 2 bases to trimming and J lost 2 bases, with 7 bases between them. CDR1 and CDR2 (germline): GTSNPN, SVGIG (reference sequence). The CDR3 is 12 residues long.

V gene TRBV7-2 combines with J gene TRBJ1-6, with no clear D. The CDR3 is 16 residues long. The germline CDR1 and CDR2 sequences are SGHTA and FQGNSA. The V and J ends lost 3 bases and 7 bases respectively, with 16 bases between them. The CDR3 bases are TGTGCCAGCAGCTTTGGCGGCAGAGTCATCAATTCACCCCTCCACTTT. Its protein is CASSFGGRVINSPLHF.

This sequence joins TRBV19 and TRBJ1-1; 12 nucleotides match TRBD1. The CDR3 spans 16 residues. CDR1 is LNHDA, CDR2 SQIVND, per germline (reference sequence). The ends lost 3 bases at V and 5 bases at J; junction bases unmatched: 7. For the CDR3, the DNA is TGTGCCAGTAGTATCGGGGGGACAGGGGGCGGGACTGAAGCTTTCTTT. Its protein is CASSIGGTGGGTEAFF.

V is TRBV20-1 and J is TRBJ2-1, with a weak D call TRBD2 (7 bases). CDR1 is DFQATT and CDR2 is SNEGSKA in the germline V gene (reference sequence). The CDR3 has 16 residues. The V end was cut by 3 bases, the J end by 5 bases, with 20 bases between. The CDR3 coding sequence is TGCAGTGCTAGTAGGGGGGGATTGGGACCAAACAATGAGCAGTTCTTC. As protein: CSASRGGLGPNNEQFF.